This T cell receptor (beta chain) was sequenced for a study of cytomegalovirus exposure and HLA in healthy donors. Study-wide points: It was found in a later analysis that first-cohort TCR clusters tended to co-occur in the 90 to 150 validation repertoires.

This clone was detected only a few times. Its antigen is still unknown. There are 13 residues in the CDR3. V was pared by 2 bases and J by 6 bases, with 8 bases between. The germline V gene has CDR1 SGHAT and CDR2 FQNNGV. Only in-frame clones appear in the TCRdb table, and some are missing; sequencing was by immunoSEQ multiplex PCR. This sample has 100,000 to 150,000 clones, with approximately 94% found just once. The sequencing input was PBMCs. The chain combines TRBV11-2 with TRBJ2-1, with TRBD2 as a possible D gene (5 bases). The sequence was collected from a young man in good health and CMV-seronegative. CDR3 DNA: TGTGCCAGCAGCTTATGGAGGAGCAATGAGCAGTTCTTC. As protein: CASSLWRSNEQFF.